Listed here are 28 T cell receptor beta chains from one sample, sequenced in a study of T cells in localized non-small cell lung cancer. Libraries were prepared by immunoSEQ multiplex PCR; TCRdb keeps only in-frame clonotypes and omits some of them. The sample includes tens of thousands of clones, approximately 87% of them seen just once. The sample in question was PBMCs, obtained before any cancer treatment. The receptor source for this set is a woman aged 40-70 years with stage II squamous cell lung carcinoma.

The chain uses TRBV7-8 and TRBJ2-3, with TRBD2 matching 9 bases. Germline V gene lookup returns CDR1 SGHVS and CDR2 FQNEAQ. The CDR3 extends over 16 amino acids. V lost 5 bases, J lost 0 bases, and 6 bases stayed unmatched. The CDR3 reads CASSARLAESTDTQYF. Written as DNA, the CDR3 is TGTGCCAGCAGCGCCCGACTAGCGGAGAGCACAGATACGCAGTATTTT.

This chain connects TRBV9 to TRBJ2-5; unclear D gene. The CDR3 loop spans 13 amino acids. The V and J ends lost 0 bases and 5 bases respectively, with 8 bases between them. From germline, CDR1 is SGDLS and CDR2 YYNGEE. The CDR3 nucleotides read TGTGCCAGCAGCGTAGGGACCGCTGAGACCCAGTACTTC. Its translation: CASSVGTAETQYF.

This clone was counted once. This chain links TRBV30 with TRBJ1-2; D gene uncertain. From germline, CDR1 is GTSNPN and CDR2 SVGIG (reference sequence). The CDR3 is 12 residues long. V was pared by 3 bases and J by 7 bases, with 12 bases between. Here the CDR3 reads CAWRPLGGGYTF. Written as DNA, the CDR3 is TGTGCCTGGAGGCCACTCGGAGGTGGCTACACCTTC. Full variable domain (outside the CDR3, taken from reference TRBV30 and TRBJ1-2): SQTIHQWPATLVQPVGSPLSLECTVEGTSNPNLYWYRQAAGRGLQLLFYSVGIGQISSEVPQNLSASRPQDRQFILSSKKLLLSDSGFYLCAWRPLGGGYTFGSGTRLTVV.

The chain employs TRBV18 and TRBJ2-2, with D tentatively TRBD2 (5 bases). Germline V CDR1 and CDR2: KGHSH, LQKENI. With 0 bases removed from V and 4 bases from J, the gap between germline ends came to 12 bases. The CDR3 totals 16 residues. The CDR3 nucleotides are TGTGCCAGCTCACCACCGGGCACGGGAAGCACCGGGGAGCTGTTTTTT. Protein sequence: CASSPPGTGSTGELFF.

This clone is a singleton in its sample. V is TRBV10-1 and J is TRBJ2-1; D is perhaps TRBD1 or TRBD2 (6 bases each). The germline CDR1 and CDR2 sequences are WNHNN and SYGVQD (reference sequence). Trimming took 6 bases from V and 7 from J, leaving 16 bases between them. This CDR3 contains 14 residues. CDR3 loop: CASRQRGDLNEQFF. The CDR3, as DNA: TGCGCCAGCAGGCAAAGGGGGGACCTTAATGAGCAGTTCTTC.

The CDR3 sequence is CASSQDRENIQYF. The CDR3 bases are TGCGCCAGCAGCCAAGACAGGGAAAACATTCAGTACTTC. This chain links TRBV4-3 with TRBJ2-4; a possible D gene is TRBD1 (5 bases). This CDR3 has 13 residues. Germline loops: CDR1 LGHNA, CDR2 YSLEER. The V gene lost 0 bases and the J gene lost 5 bases, with 5 bases spanning the gap.

This chain's CDR3 is CAISEGSNQPQHF. In nucleotides, the CDR3 is TGTGCCATCAGTGAGGGAAGCAATCAGCCCCAGCATTTT. The J gene is TRBJ1-5, the V gene TRBV10-3; D is uncertain. Germline V CDR1 and CDR2: ENHRY, SYGVKD. The CDR3 length is 13 residues. V gave up 2 bases and J gave up 1 base, with 3 bases separating them.

This chain uses TRBV19 with TRBJ1-2; TRBD1 might be the D (5 bases). Looked up from germline, CDR1 is LNHDA and CDR2 is SQIVND (reference sequence). CDR3 size: 16 residues. Trimming removed 10 bases from V and 1 base from J, with 22 bases in between. CDR3: CATEPQRGGGNYGYTF. The CDR3 DNA sequence: TGTGCCACCGAACCCCAGAGGGGTGGGGGTAACTATGGCTACACCTTC. The whole variable domain, filled in from reference TRBV19 and TRBJ1-2, reads DGGITQSPKYLFRKEGQNVTLSCEQNLNHDAMYWYRQDPGQGLRLIYYSQIVNDFQKGDIAEGYSVSREKKESFPLTVTSAQKNPTAFYLCATEPQRGGGNYGYTFGSGTRLTVV.

This sequence joins TRBV7-7 and TRBJ2-5; D gene unclear. CDR1 and CDR2 (germline): SSHAT, FNYEAQ (reference sequence). This CDR3 comprises 14 residues. V was cut by 5 bases and J by 1 base, with 11 bases left in between. The CDR3 DNA reads TGTGCCAGCAGCCCGCTAGGAATCCAAGAGACCCAGTACTTC. This translates into CASSPLGIQETQYF.

The chain employs TRBV6-5 and TRBJ2-2, with TRBD1 as a possible D gene (5 bases). Trimming stripped 0 bases from V and 8 bases from J, with 13 bases between. CDR1 is MNHEY, CDR2 SVGAGI, per germline. CDR3 length: 15 residues. The CDR3 spells CASSYSKRRAGELFF. Here the CDR3 DNA reads TGTGCCAGCAGTTACTCGAAACGCAGGGCTGGGGAGCTGTTTTTT.

This CDR3 is CASSPRSSGNTIYF. In DNA form, the CDR3 reads TGTGCCAGCAGTCCCAGGAGCTCTGGAAACACCATATATTTT. The chain has TRBV6-5 and TRBJ1-3, with unresolved D. Between the trimmed V and J ends, which lost 5 bases and 0 bases, there was a span of 8 bases. Germline assignment: CDR1 MNHEY and CDR2 SVGAGI. This CDR3 is 14 amino acids long.

This rearrangement joins TRBV4-3 to TRBJ2-7; D gene unclear. Trimming took off 0 bases at V and 2 bases at J, with 11 bases between the two ends. Germline loops: CDR1 LGHNA, CDR2 YSLEER. This CDR3 is built from 15 residues. The CDR3 protein is CASSQDSGAAYEQYF. The DNA for the CDR3 is TGCGCCAGCAGCCAAGACTCCGGCGCCGCCTACGAGCAGTACTTC.

This clone is labeled medium-sized (0.01 to 0.1%). The chain joins TRBV23-1 to TRBJ2-7; no clear D gene. TRBV23-1 is marked as an open reading frame, function uncertain. Trimming cost V 2 bases and J 2 bases, with 10 bases left between them. This CDR3 contains 14 residues. The CDR3: CASSQPDGAYEQYF. CDR3 DNA: TGCGCCAGCAGTCAACCGGACGGAGCCTACGAGCAGTACTTC.

This clone was counted between two and nine times. The CDR3 here is CASSFRRTSGGNYEQYF. The CDR3 DNA reads as TGTGCCAGCAGCTTTAGAAGGACTAGCGGGGGGAACTACGAGCAGTACTTC. The V gene is TRBV11-3, the J gene TRBJ2-7; the match to TRBD2 covers 14 bases. Losses at the gene ends were 3 bases for V and 3 bases for J; bases not matched to a gene: 7. Germline loops: CDR1 SGHNT, CDR2 YENEEA. This CDR3 has 17 residues.

The chain joins TRBV21-1 to TRBJ2-7; the table's D gene call, TRBD1, was not cross checked with the DNA. TRBV21-1 is recorded as a pseudogene. CDR3 length: 14 residues. Written as DNA, the CDR3 is TGTGCCAGCAGCAAAGCCAGGGGGGTCTACGAGCAGTACTTC. Translating gives CASSKARGVYEQYF.

This sequence joins TRBV4-2 and TRBJ2-7, with 11 bases fitting TRBD2. This CDR3 spans 15 amino acids. Germline V gives CDR1 LGHNA, CDR2 YNFKEQ. The trim removed 1 base at V and 2 bases at J, leaving 1 base unmatched. The CDR3 spells CASSQGLAGPYEQYF. The DNA for the CDR3 is TGTGCCAGCAGCCAAGGACTAGCGGGACCCTACGAGCAGTACTTC.

This chain uses TRBV7-3 with TRBJ2-3; D might be TRBD1 or TRBD2, each matching 5 bases. CDR1 and CDR2 from the germline V gene are SGHTA and FQGTGA. V was trimmed by 3 bases and J by 6 bases, leaving 13 bases between them. The CDR3 consists of 14 residues. The CDR3 protein is CASSFGGETDTQYF. CDR3 DNA: TGTGCCAGCAGCTTTGGGGGAGAGACGGATACGCAGTATTTT.

This clone was counted once. The chain employs TRBV9 and TRBJ2-7; TRBD2 aligns across 7 bases. Trimming at V came to 2 bases and at J to 1 base, leaving 3 bases not matched to a gene. The CDR3 extends over 14 amino acids. Germline lookup yields CDR1 SGDLS and CDR2 YYNGEE. The CDR3, as DNA: TGTGCCAGCAGCGTGGCTAGCGGATCCTACGAGCAGTACTTC. Its translation: CASSVASGSYEQYF.

The chain combines TRBV7-6 with TRBJ2-4; D is unclear. CDR1 is SGHVS and CDR2 is FNYEAQ in the germline V gene. V gave up 1 base and J gave up 0 bases, with 10 bases separating them. This CDR3 spans 16 amino acids. CDR3 loop: CASSLGRIGAKNIQYF. CDR3 nucleotide sequence: TGTGCCAGCAGCTTAGGCAGGATCGGAGCCAAAAACATTCAGTACTTC.

V and J are TRBV7-9 and TRBJ2-1; 10 bases fit TRBD2. With 5 bases clipped from V and 5 bases from J, the junction kept 3 bases outside the gene matches. The CDR3 loop spans 14 amino acids. Germline CDR1 SEHNR, CDR2 FQNEAQ (reference sequence). DNA for the CDR3: TGTGCCAGCAGCCGGACTAGCGGTAACAATGAGCAGTTCTTC. Its protein product is CASSRTSGNNEQFF.

The chain couples TRBV10-3 to TRBJ2-1; 12 bases match TRBD1. CDR3 length equals 14 residues. Germline values: CDR1 ENHRY, CDR2 SYGVKD. The V and J ends lost 5 bases and 9 bases, in that order; junction bases with no gene match: 5. CDR3 bases: TGTGCCATCAGTTTGGGACAGGGGGCCAGTGAGCAGTTCTTC. Its translation is CAISLGQGASEQFF.

V and J are TRBV19 and TRBJ2-4; 8 bases are shared with TRBD1. J lost 5 bases, V lost 5 bases, and 8 bases had no gene match. The CDR3 is made up of 15 amino acids. CDR1 is LNHDA and CDR2 is SQIVND in the germline V gene (reference sequence). The CDR3 here is CASSFGQGWENIQYF. The CDR3 nucleotides are TGTGCCAGTAGTTTCGGACAGGGCTGGGAAAACATTCAGTACTTC.

The table lists this clone with a count of one. The rearrangement joins TRBV7-2 to TRBJ1-2, with 8 bases aligning to TRBD1. Germline V gene lookup returns CDR1 SGHTA and CDR2 FQGNSA. This CDR3 contains 15 residues. V gave up 3 bases and J gave up 3 bases; unmatched junction bases: 6. The CDR3 nucleotides are TGTGCCAGCAGCTTCTCCAGGGGGCGCGACTATGGCTACACCTTC. Translation: CASSFSRGRDYGYTF.

The chain couples TRBV29-1 to TRBJ1-2; possibly TRBD1 for D (5 bases). From germline, CDR1 is SQVTM and CDR2 ANQGSEA. V gave up 6 bases and J gave up 8 bases, with 10 bases separating them. The CDR3 covers 10 residues. DNA of the CDR3: TGCAGCGTCGAGGGGTCCGGCTACACCTTC. Amino acid sequence: CSVEGSGYTF.

V and J are TRBV27 and TRBJ2-7; 7 bases line up with TRBD1. Trimming removed 3 bases from V and 5 bases from J; junction bases left unmatched: 13. Germline V gives CDR1 MNHEY, CDR2 SMNVEV (reference sequence). CDR3 length equals 16 residues. DNA for the CDR3: TGTGCCAGCAGTTTGATAGGCAGGGGGAAATCTAACGAGCAGTACTTC. It encodes CASSLIGRGKSNEQYF.

The V and J genes are TRBV19 and TRBJ2-1, with a weak D call TRBD1 (5 bases). Germline V gene data show CDR1 as LNHDA and CDR2 as SQIVND (reference sequence). The CDR3 length is 15 residues. V lost 5 bases and J 0 bases, leaving 11 bases between the germline ends. CDR3 in DNA: TGTGCCAGTAGTCGGACACCAAGCTCCTACAATGAGCAGTTCTTC. Translated, it gives CASSRTPSSYNEQFF. Using reference TRBV19 and TRBJ2-1 for the parts outside the CDR3, the full variable domain is DGGITQSPKYLFRKEGQNVTLSCEQNLNHDAMYWYRQDPGQGLRLIYYSQIVNDFQKGDIAEGYSVSREKKESFPLTVTSAQKNPTAFYLCASSRTPSSYNEQFFGPGTRLTVL.

A note on this clone: At one boundary the junction diverges from the germline segment, which might be a read error. Additional DNA sequences in this sample encode the identical CDR3. The chain couples TRBV27 to TRBJ2-3; possibly TRBD1 for D (5 bases). Germline-derived CDR1 and CDR2 are MNHEY and SMNVEV (reference sequence). The CDR3 consists of 14 residues. DNA of the CDR3: TGCGCCAGCAGTTTATTTATAGGGGTGGATACGCAGTATTTT. Translation gives CASSLFIGVDTQYF.

The rearrangement uses TRBV5-4 and TRBJ2-7; 10 nucleotides match TRBD2. Germline CDR1 SGHNT, CDR2 YYREEE (reference sequence). CDR3 size: 14 residues. The V gene end was trimmed by 5 bases and the J gene end by 4 bases; junction bases not matched to a gene: 6. The CDR3 loop reads CASSDSGGFYEQYF. The DNA of the CDR3 is TGTGCCAGCAGTGATAGCGGGGGGTTTTACGAGCAGTACTTC.